This TCR beta chain was identified during a study of T-cell memory formation after mild COVID-19. For the study at large: TCR clusters were mostly donor specific.

Study outcomes and limitations: Balance between CD4 and CD8 was seen in clones contracting day 15 to 85, and a CD4+ lean was seen in later expanders. Researchers found some responding clones in pre-infection memory, a sign that cross-reactive memory joined.

V was cut by 10 bases and J by 7 bases, with 16 bases left in between. In germline, CDR1 is MNHNY, CDR2 SVGAGI (reference sequence). The CDR3 extends over 12 amino acids. This clonotype was observed at least ten times. Its antigen is not identified. TCRdb reprocessed the 5' RACE reads via MiXCR and lists one record per CDR3 protein. The sample lists fewer than 250,000 distinct CDR3 sequences, 15% occurring once. This chain connects TRBV6-6 to TRBJ1-2, with D possibly matching TRBD1 (5 bases). This sequence was found in an adult woman who had mild COVID-19 (a few samples of this study predate the infection). Cell type and time point are not known. The material sequenced was PBMCs or a T cell subset sorted from them (not recorded which). CDR3: CATTGYGTGYTF. CDR3 DNA: TGTGCCACCACGGGGTACGGGACTGGCTACACCTTC.